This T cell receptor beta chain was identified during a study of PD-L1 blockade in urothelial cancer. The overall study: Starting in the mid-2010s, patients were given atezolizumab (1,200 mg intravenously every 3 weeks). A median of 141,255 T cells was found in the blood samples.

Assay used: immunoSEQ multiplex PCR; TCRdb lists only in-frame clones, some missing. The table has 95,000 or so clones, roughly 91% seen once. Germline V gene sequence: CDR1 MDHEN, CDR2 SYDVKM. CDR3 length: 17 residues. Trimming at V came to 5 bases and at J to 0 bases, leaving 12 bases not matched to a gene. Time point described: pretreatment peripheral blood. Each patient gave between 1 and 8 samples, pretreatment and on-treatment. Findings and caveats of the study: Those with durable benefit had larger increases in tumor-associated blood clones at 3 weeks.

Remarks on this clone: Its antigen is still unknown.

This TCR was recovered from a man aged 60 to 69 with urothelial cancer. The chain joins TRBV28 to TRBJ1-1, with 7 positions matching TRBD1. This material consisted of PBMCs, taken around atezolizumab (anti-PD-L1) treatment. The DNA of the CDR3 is TGTGCCAGCAGTCCATGGGGGGACAGCCCAATGAACACTGAAGCTTTCTTT. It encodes CASSPWGDSPMNTEAFF. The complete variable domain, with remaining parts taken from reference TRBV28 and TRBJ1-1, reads DVKVTQSSRYLVKRTGEKVFLECVQDMDHENMFWYRQDPGLGLRLIYFSYDVKMKEKGDIPEGYSVSREKKERFSLILESASTNQTSMYLCASSPWGDSPMNTEAFFGQGTRLTVV.